Presented here are 25 T cell receptor beta chains from one specimen sequenced in a study of blood T cell repertoires in COVID-19. Clones were sequenced by immunoSEQ multiplex PCR, and TCRdb holds only the in-frame ones, with some missing. The sample lists 200,000 to 300,000 clones; around 81% were seen once. Sequenced: peripheral blood. Receptor source: a woman aged 60-70 years with active or convalescent COVID-19.

The table lists this clone with a count of one. The chain has TRBV5-1 and TRBJ2-3; 9 nucleotides agree with TRBD2. Germline V gene sequence: CDR1 SGHRS, CDR2 YFSETQ. The CDR3 is 19 residues long. Trimming removed 0 bases from V and 4 bases from J; junction bases left unmatched: 15. Written as DNA, the CDR3 is TGCGCCAGCAGCTTGGTAACATTCTCCGGGACTAGCTTTTCAGATACGCAGTATTTT. Translating it yields CASSLVTFSGTSFSDTQYF.

V is TRBV19 and J is TRBJ2-6, with D tentatively TRBD1 (5 bases). The CDR3 runs 16 residues. V was clipped by 5 bases and J by 0 bases, with 11 bases between them. The V gene's germline CDR1 is LNHDA and CDR2 SQIVND (reference sequence). The chain's CDR3 is CASSPRASSGANVLTF. CDR3 DNA: TGTGCCAGTAGTCCCAGGGCAAGCTCTGGGGCCAACGTCCTGACTTTC.

The J gene is TRBJ1-1, the V gene TRBV6-5; no clear D. This CDR3 has 16 residues. Germline V gene lookup returns CDR1 MNHEY and CDR2 SVGAGI. Trimming cost V 4 bases and J 1 base, with 16 bases left between them. The DNA for the CDR3 is TGTGCCAGCAGTTTTGGTTGGGGAGGGCCGAACACTGAAGCTTTCTTT. This encodes CASSFGWGGPNTEAFF.

This chain joins TRBV7-9 and TRBJ2-6; no firm D call. Trimming stripped 5 bases from V and 0 bases from J, with 11 bases between. This CDR3 has 16 residues. Per germline, CDR1 SEHNR and CDR2 FQNEAQ (reference sequence). This CDR3 is CASSPGWSSGANVLTF. As DNA, the CDR3 is TGTGCCAGCAGCCCAGGATGGTCCTCTGGGGCCAACGTCCTGACTTTC. The entire variable domain, with the rest obtained from reference TRBV7-9 and TRBJ2-6, is as follows: DTGVSQNPRHKITKRGQNVTFRCDPISEHNRLYWYRQTLGQGPEFLTYFQNEAQLEKSRLLSDRFSAERPKGSFSTLEIQRTEQGDSAMYLCASSPGWSSGANVLTFGAGSRLTVL.

V is TRBV11-3 and J is TRBJ2-1, with TRBD2 as a possible D gene (6 bases). This CDR3 is built from 18 residues. The V gene's germline CDR1 is SGHNT and CDR2 YENEEA. V lost 0 bases to trimming and J lost 1 base, with 16 bases between them. DNA for the CDR3: TGTGCCAGCAGCTTAGATTTGGGGGGTTCTAAATCCTACAATGAGCAGTTCTTC. Translated, it gives CASSLDLGGSKSYNEQFF.

This chain joins TRBV7-2 and TRBJ1-4, with D perhaps matching TRBD1 (5 bases). Germline loops: CDR1 SGHTA, CDR2 FQGNSA. The V gene lost 5 bases and the J gene lost 3 bases, with 19 bases spanning the gap. The CDR3 spans 17 residues. The CDR3 bases are TGTGCCAGCAGCCCCACCCGGCGGGGGGTGGCTAATGAAAAACTGTTTTTT. It encodes CASSPTRRGVANEKLFF.

This chain uses TRBV2 with TRBJ1-1; unclear D gene. The germline V and J ends were trimmed by 8 bases and 1 base, with 5 bases remaining between them. CDR1 and CDR2 from the germline V gene are SNHLY and FYNNEI. CDR3 length equals 11 residues. The CDR3: CASRWNTEAFF. The CDR3 DNA reads TGTGCCAGCCGGTGGAACACTGAAGCTTTCTTT.

This chain uses TRBV29-1 with TRBJ2-2; 8 bases match TRBD1. The CDR3 runs to 14 residues. CDR1 and CDR2 (germline): SQVTM, ANQGSEA. The V and J ends lost 7 bases and 3 bases, in that order; junction bases with no gene match: 7. This CDR3 is CSAGQGRDTGELFF. The CDR3 bases are TGCAGCGCTGGACAGGGTCGGGACACCGGGGAGCTGTTTTTT.

V and J are TRBV24-1 and TRBJ2-5, with 9 bases matching TRBD1. Trimming cost V 9 bases and J 1 base; bases outside gene matches: 8. The germline CDR1 and CDR2 sequences are KGHDR and SFDVKD. There are 15 residues in the CDR3. CDR3: CATGPTDRGQETQYF. DNA for the CDR3: TGTGCCACCGGCCCTACGGACAGGGGCCAAGAGACCCAGTACTTC.

V and J are TRBV19 and TRBJ2-1; maybe TRBD2 (6 bases). V dropped 2 bases and J dropped 0 bases, with 8 bases sitting between them. Looked up from germline, CDR1 is LNHDA and CDR2 is SQIVND (reference sequence). This CDR3 has 15 residues. The CDR3 coding sequence is TGTGCCAGTAGTATATTCGGGAGCTCCTACAATGAGCAGTTCTTC. Encoded protein: CASSIFGSSYNEQFF.

Notes on this clone: At one of its ends the junction is not consistent with the germline gene, which may arise from a read error. This chain connects TRBV19 to TRBJ2-3, with 8 bases matching TRBD2. Germline CDR1 is LNHDA and CDR2 is SQIVND (reference sequence). This CDR3 contains 14 residues. This CDR3 reads CASRIAGFTDTQYF. The CDR3 nucleotides read TGTGCCAGTAGGATAGCGGGATTCACAGATACGCAGTATTTT.

This chain joins TRBV14 and TRBJ1-5, with a tentative D call TRBD1 (5 bases). V lost 4 bases, J lost 2 bases, and 15 bases lay in between. The CDR3 is made up of 16 amino acids. Germline V CDR1 and CDR2: SGHDN, FVKESK. The CDR3 protein is CASSRFGGEGNQPQHF. In nucleotides, the CDR3 is TGTGCCAGCAGCCGCTTTGGAGGGGAAGGCAATCAGCCCCAGCATTTT.

This clone was counted once. The rearrangement uses TRBV7-9 and TRBJ2-5, with unresolved D. Germline CDR1 SEHNR, CDR2 FQNEAQ (reference sequence). V lost 5 bases and J lost 5, with 15 bases in between. CDR3 length: 14 amino acids. The CDR3 loop is CASSQVQVWETQYF. CDR3 sequence (DNA): TGTGCCAGCAGCCAGGTCCAGGTATGGGAGACCCAGTACTTC. The full variable domain, its missing parts supplied by reference TRBV7-9 and TRBJ2-5, is DTGVSQNPRHKITKRGQNVTFRCDPISEHNRLYWYRQTLGQGPEFLTYFQNEAQLEKSRLLSDRFSAERPKGSFSTLEIQRTEQGDSAMYLCASSQVQVWETQYFGPGTRLLVL.

The V and J genes are TRBV7-2 and TRBJ1-6; 7 bases line up with TRBD1. Trimming at V came to 4 bases and at J to 7 bases, leaving 7 bases not matched to a gene. The germline V gene has CDR1 SGHTA and CDR2 FQGNSA. The CDR3 contains 15 residues. The DNA for the CDR3 is TGTGCCAGCAGCTCAGACAGGGCGGGGAATTCACCCCTCCACTTT. Residues: CASSSDRAGNSPLHF.

The chain has TRBV3-1 (or the pseudogene TRBV3-2) and TRBJ2-2, with 10 bases fitting TRBD2. The germline gives CDR1 LGHDT, CDR2 YNNKEL (reference sequence). This CDR3 spans 16 amino acids. Trimming at V came to 0 bases and at J to 6 bases, leaving 4 bases not matched to a gene. CDR3 protein: CASSQESSGSSGELFF. In DNA form, the CDR3 reads TGTGCCAGCAGCCAAGAGTCTAGCGGGAGTTCCGGGGAGCTGTTTTTT.

The chain links TRBV27 to TRBJ2-7; unclear D gene. There are 13 residues in the CDR3. V was cut by 3 bases and J by 1 base, with 7 bases left in between. The germline CDR1 and CDR2 sequences are MNHEY and SMNVEV (reference sequence). The CDR3 DNA follows: TGTGCCAGCAGTTTCTCCAGGTCCTACGAGCAGTACTTC. It translates to CASSFSRSYEQYF.

This clone was counted once. The J gene is TRBJ2-5, the V gene TRBV11-2; D remains ambiguous. This CDR3 region has 11 residues. V was pared by 3 bases and J by 3 bases, with 2 bases between. Germline V gene sequence: CDR1 SGHAT, CDR2 FQNNGV. The CDR3 nucleotides read TGTGCCAGCAGCTTTAAAGAGACCCAGTACTTC. Protein: CASSFKETQYF.

The gene calls are TRBV5-6 and TRBJ2-2, with 7 bases identical to TRBD2. CDR3 length equals 17 residues. Germline lookup yields CDR1 SGHDT and CDR2 YYEEEE. Unmatched junction bases numbered 12, after V lost 3 bases and J lost 4 bases. The CDR3 spells CASSSLGSGVVTGELFF. CDR3 in DNA: TGTGCCAGCAGCTCTCTAGGCAGCGGGGTTGTCACCGGGGAGCTGTTTTTT.

The chain employs TRBV30 and TRBJ1-1; D call uncertain. Trimming removed 4 bases from V and 3 bases from J, with 9 bases in between. CDR1 GTSNPN and CDR2 SVGIG come from the germline V gene (reference sequence). The CDR3 loop spans 12 amino acids. Here the CDR3 reads CAWNRVDTEAFF. CDR3 DNA sequence: TGTGCCTGGAATCGGGTGGACACTGAAGCTTTCTTT.

The chain carries TRBV18 and TRBJ2-7; 8 bases line up with TRBD1. Trimming removed 3 bases from V and 5 bases from J; junction bases left unmatched: 6. The CDR3 loop spans 14 amino acids. Looked up from germline, CDR1 is KGHSH and CDR2 is LQKENI. CDR3 in DNA: TGTGCCAGCTCACCGATGGACAGGGTTCACGAGCAGTACTTC. Residues: CASSPMDRVHEQYF.

The rearrangement joins TRBV29-1 to TRBJ2-2; D might be TRBD1 (5 bases). The germline CDR1 and CDR2 sequences are SQVTM and ANQGSEA. This CDR3 region has 14 residues. Trimming removed 5 bases from V and 3 bases from J, with 13 bases in between. The CDR3 region is CSVQWGMDTGELFF. CDR3 in DNA: TGCAGCGTTCAATGGGGCATGGACACCGGGGAGCTGTTTTTT.

The J gene is TRBJ1-2, the V gene TRBV19; no clear D. The CDR3 spans 14 residues. Germline CDR1 reads LNHDA; CDR2 reads SQIVND (reference sequence). The V end lost 8 bases, the J end lost 5 bases, and 18 bases lay between the germline ends. The CDR3 DNA sequence: TGTGCCAGTTCTTCCCTCGGGGAGTTGTATGGCTACACCTTC. Translated: CASSSLGELYGYTF.

The chain has TRBV9 and TRBJ2-5; 10 nucleotides align to TRBD2. V shed 0 bases, J shed 5 bases, and the junction held 13 bases outside the gene matches. Germline assignment: CDR1 SGDLS and CDR2 YYNGEE. The CDR3 covers 18 residues. Written as DNA, the CDR3 is TGTGCCAGCAGCGTAGGTAGCACTAGCGGGGTTCTCAGGGAGACCCAGTACTTC. Translated, it gives CASSVGSTSGVLRETQYF.

This chain links TRBV5-1 with TRBJ1-1; 8 nucleotides align to TRBD1. Germline CDR1 reads SGHRS; CDR2 reads YFSETQ. This CDR3 is 15 amino acids long. V was clipped by 0 bases and J by 4 bases; unmatched bases: 5. CDR3 region: CASSLDSGGVTEAFF. The CDR3 region has the DNA TGCGCCAGCAGCTTGGATTCAGGGGGCGTCACTGAAGCTTTCTTT.

The chain has TRBV11-3 and TRBJ2-3, with D possibly being TRBD2 (5 bases). In germline, CDR1 is SGHNT, CDR2 YENEEA. V was pared by 0 bases and J by 4 bases, with 11 bases between. The CDR3 covers 15 residues. CDR3 nucleotide sequence: TGTGCCAGCAGCTTAGATGGCCTAGCCCCAGATACGCAGTATTTT. This gives the protein CASSLDGLAPDTQYF.